One TCR beta chain is described in this entry. This sample stems from a study of blood T cell repertoires in COVID-19. The V and J ends lost 0 bases and 2 bases respectively, with 5 bases between them. The germline gives CDR1 SGHNT, CDR2 YYREEE (reference sequence). CDR3 length equals 13 residues. Sequencing used immunoSEQ multiplex PCR; TCRdb keeps in-frame clones, though not all of them. In the table there are 310,000 or so clones, more than 70% of which are singletons. The sample was peripheral blood. The receptor was derived from a woman aged 45-65 years with acute or convalescent COVID-19. The V and J genes are TRBV5-4 and TRBJ2-5, with D hard to call. CDR3 in DNA: TGTGCCAGCAGCTTGGACACACAAGAGACCCAGTACTTC. Residues: CASSLDTQETQYF.